This TCR beta chain was obtained from a study of metastatic and nonmetastatic thyroid tumors. Germline V CDR1 and CDR2: LNHDA, SQIVND (reference sequence). Unmatched junction bases numbered 2, after V lost 9 bases and J lost 4 bases. CDR3 size: 12 residues. No patient received treatment before thyroid surgery. TCRdb called clones again from the PCR reads with MiXCR. This table holds roughly 30,000 clones, 20% to 25% found once. The chain employs TRBV19 and TRBJ2-1; 8 positions agree with TRBD1. What was sequenced was blood. This sequence originates from a female donor with papillary thyroid cancer or a benign thyroid nodule (not recorded which). Some clones in this sample may be carry-over from other donors' samples. CDR3 nucleotide sequence: TGTGCCAGCCGGGACAGGTACAATGAGCAGTTCTTC. Amino acids: CASRDRYNEQFF. Together with reference TRBV19 and TRBJ2-1, the CDR3 gives the full variable domain: DGGITQSPKYLFRKEGQNVTLSCEQNLNHDAMYWYRQDPGQGLRLIYYSQIVNDFQKGDIAEGYSVSREKKESFPLTVTSAQKNPTAFYLCASRDRYNEQFFGPGTRLTVL.